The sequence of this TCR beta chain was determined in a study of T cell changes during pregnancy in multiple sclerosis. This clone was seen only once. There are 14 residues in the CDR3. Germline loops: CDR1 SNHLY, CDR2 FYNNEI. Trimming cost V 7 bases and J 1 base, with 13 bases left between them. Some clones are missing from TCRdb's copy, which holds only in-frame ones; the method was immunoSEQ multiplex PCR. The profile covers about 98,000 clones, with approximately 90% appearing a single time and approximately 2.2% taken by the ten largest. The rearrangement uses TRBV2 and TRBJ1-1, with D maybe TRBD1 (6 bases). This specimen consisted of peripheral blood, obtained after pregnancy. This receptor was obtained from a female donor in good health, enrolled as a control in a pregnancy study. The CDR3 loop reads CASTPGQTNTEAFF. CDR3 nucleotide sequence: TGTGCCAGCACTCCCGGACAGACGAACACTGAAGCTTTCTTT.